This T cell receptor beta chain was sequenced for a study of shared clonotypes between healthy human individuals. General study results and limits: Compared with clonotypes that all four donors shared, non-shared clonotypes had lower generation probabilities.

As for this clone: The antigen is not known.

Here immunoSEQ multiplex PCR was the method, and the copy in TCRdb shows in-frame clones only, minus some. The repertoire holds under 120,000 clones, with roughly 66% as singletons. Trimming removed 8 bases from V and 0 bases from J, with 14 bases in between. The CDR3 is 15 amino acids. The germline V gene encodes CDR1 SNHLY and CDR2 FYNNEI. This clonotype originated in a woman younger than 45 in good health. Sequenced: memory CD8+ T cells sorted from blood. Subset described: CD45RO+ cells pooled with CCR7-negative TemRA cells. The chain has TRBV2 and TRBJ2-1; D uncertain. CDR3 bases: TGTGCCAGCGAGAGAAAGTTTGGCTCCTACAATGAGCAGTTCTTC. It specifies CASERKFGSYNEQFF.